This section outlines one T cell receptor (beta chain) sequence together with its context. Its specificity is not known. The sample originates from a study of PD-1 blockade in classical Hodgkin lymphoma. General study results and limits: Diversity in CD4+ TCRs, unlike that measured in CD8+ TCRs, had risen significantly by C4D1. Baseline TCR diversity was reportedly lower in newly diagnosed patients than in healthy donors. It was reported as lower still in relapsed/refractory patients. Baseline diversity resembling that of newly diagnosed patients was seen in complete responders. Nivolumab initiated under 1 year post-ASCT led to patient exclusion.

Germline CDR1 reads GTSNPN; CDR2 reads SVGIG (reference sequence). With V trimmed by 0 bases and J by 6 bases, 5 bases remained unmatched. The CDR3 loop spans 15 amino acids. Sequenced by immunoSEQ multiplex PCR; TCRdb stores in-frame clones only, minus some. The repertoire holds about 27,000 clones, with more than 60% as singletons. Every single patient, without exception, relapsed after autologous stem cell transplantation, and brentuximab vedotin exposure varied. CD4+ T cells were purified from thawed PBMCs by negative selection. This receptor was obtained from a human donor with classical Hodgkin lymphoma. V gene TRBV30 combines with J gene TRBJ1-4; 9 bases are a match to TRBD1. Material: CD4+ T cells from blood, obtained at baseline. CDR3 residues: CAWSVETGGYEKLFF. In DNA form, the CDR3 reads TGTGCCTGGAGTGTAGAGACAGGGGGGTATGAAAAACTGTTTTTT.